This TCR beta chain was sequenced in a study of Ad26.COV2.S vaccination and SARS-CoV-2 variants. The overall study: A participant enrolled in the COV1001 Ad26.COV2.S trial arm provided the sample. Study-wide points: Possibly, TCR breadth and depth analyses underestimated total T cell responses.

Treatment here: roughly 19 received Ad26.COV2.S at low or high dose, single or two shots; about 5 received placebo; per-sample allocation not given. Day 63 after the first vaccine or placebo injection was the time point for sampling. Based in Boston, the donor was an adult of 18-55 years. This clone was detected only once. Its antigen is as yet unknown. Sequencing was performed with immunoSEQ multiplex PCR; in TCRdb, only in-frame clones are kept and a portion is missing. Seen here are around 450,000 clones, 89% observed once, and the top ten hold over 1.5%. The source is a person between 18 and 59 years old who received the Ad26.COV2.S COVID-19 vaccine or a placebo. This specimen was peripheral blood, taken in a trial of Ad26.COV2.S vaccine versus placebo.

CDR3 amino acids: CATSRDRSTLGTQYF. The CDR3, as DNA: TGTGCCACCAGCAGAGATAGGTCTACCTTAGGTACGCAGTATTTT. The chain has TRBV15 and TRBJ2-3; no reliable D call. CDR3 length: 15 residues. V lost 0 bases to trimming and J lost 8 bases, with 15 bases between them. Germline lookup yields CDR1 LNHNV and CDR2 YYDKDF (reference sequence).